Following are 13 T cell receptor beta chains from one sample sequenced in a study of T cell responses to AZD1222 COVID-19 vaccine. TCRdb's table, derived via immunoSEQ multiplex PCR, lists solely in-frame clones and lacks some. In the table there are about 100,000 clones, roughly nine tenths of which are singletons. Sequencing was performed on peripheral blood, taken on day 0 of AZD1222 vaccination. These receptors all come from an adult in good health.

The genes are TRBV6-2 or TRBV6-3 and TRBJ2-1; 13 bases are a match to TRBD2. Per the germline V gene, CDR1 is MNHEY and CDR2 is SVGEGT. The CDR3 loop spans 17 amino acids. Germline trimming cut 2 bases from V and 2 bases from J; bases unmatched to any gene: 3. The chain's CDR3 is CASSYPGLAGAYNEQFF. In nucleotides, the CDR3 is TGTGCCAGCAGTTACCCCGGACTAGCGGGAGCCTACAATGAGCAGTTCTTC.

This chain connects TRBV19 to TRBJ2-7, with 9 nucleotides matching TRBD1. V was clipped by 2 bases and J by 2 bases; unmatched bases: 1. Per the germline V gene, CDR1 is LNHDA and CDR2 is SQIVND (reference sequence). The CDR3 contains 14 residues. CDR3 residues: CASSIRDRAYEQYF. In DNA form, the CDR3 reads TGTGCCAGTAGTATAAGGGACAGGGCCTACGAGCAGTACTTC.

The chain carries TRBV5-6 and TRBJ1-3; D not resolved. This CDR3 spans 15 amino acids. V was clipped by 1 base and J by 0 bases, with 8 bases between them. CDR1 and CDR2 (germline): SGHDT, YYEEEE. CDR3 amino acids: CASSLRRFSGNTIYF. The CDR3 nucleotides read TGTGCCAGCAGCTTGAGGCGGTTCTCTGGAAACACCATATATTTT.

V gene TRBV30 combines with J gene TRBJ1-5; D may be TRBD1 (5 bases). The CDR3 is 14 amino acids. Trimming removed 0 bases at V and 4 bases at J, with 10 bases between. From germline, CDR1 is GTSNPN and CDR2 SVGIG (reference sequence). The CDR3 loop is CAWSVRGTNQPQHF. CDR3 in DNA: TGTGCCTGGAGTGTGCGGGGGACGAATCAGCCCCAGCATTTT.

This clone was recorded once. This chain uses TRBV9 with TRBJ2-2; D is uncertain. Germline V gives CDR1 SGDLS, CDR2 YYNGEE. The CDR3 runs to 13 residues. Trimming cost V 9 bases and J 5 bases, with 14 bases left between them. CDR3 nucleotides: TGTGCCACCGCTTTGGGATCGACCGGGGAGCTGTTTTTT. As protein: CATALGSTGELFF.

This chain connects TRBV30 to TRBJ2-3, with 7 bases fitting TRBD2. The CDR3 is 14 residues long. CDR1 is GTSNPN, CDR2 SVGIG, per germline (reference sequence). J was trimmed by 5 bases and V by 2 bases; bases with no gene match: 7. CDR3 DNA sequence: TGTGCCTGGAGTCTCCCACCGGGGGGAGATACGCAGTATTTT. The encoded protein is CAWSLPPGGDTQYF. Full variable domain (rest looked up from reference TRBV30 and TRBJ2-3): SQTIHQWPATLVQPVGSPLSLECTVEGTSNPNLYWYRQAAGRGLQLLFYSVGIGQISSEVPQNLSASRPQDRQFILSSKKLLLSDSGFYLCAWSLPPGGDTQYFGPGTRLTVL.

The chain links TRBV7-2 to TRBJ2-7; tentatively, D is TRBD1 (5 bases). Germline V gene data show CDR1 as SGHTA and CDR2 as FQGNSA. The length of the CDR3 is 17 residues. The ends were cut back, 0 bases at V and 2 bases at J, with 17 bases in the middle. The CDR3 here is CASSLAVGQGRTYEQYF. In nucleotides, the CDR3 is TGTGCCAGCAGCTTAGCCGTCGGGCAGGGAAGGACCTACGAGCAGTACTTC.

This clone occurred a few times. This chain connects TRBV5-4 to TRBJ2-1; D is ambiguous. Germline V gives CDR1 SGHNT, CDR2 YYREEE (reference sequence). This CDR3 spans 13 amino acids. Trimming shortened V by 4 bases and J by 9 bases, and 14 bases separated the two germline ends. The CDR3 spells CASSPLGKAEQFF. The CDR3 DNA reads TGTGCCAGCAGCCCCCTGGGGAAGGCTGAGCAGTTCTTC.

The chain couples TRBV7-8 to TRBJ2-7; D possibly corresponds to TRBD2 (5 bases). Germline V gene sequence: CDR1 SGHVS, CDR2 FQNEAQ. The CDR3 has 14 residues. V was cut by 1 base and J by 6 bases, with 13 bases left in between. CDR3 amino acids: CASSLERGMGEQYF. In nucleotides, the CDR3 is TGTGCCAGCAGCTTAGAACGGGGAATGGGCGAGCAGTACTTC. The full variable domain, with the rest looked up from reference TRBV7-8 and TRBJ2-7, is GAGVSQSPRYKVAKRGQDVALRCDPISGHVSLFWYQQALGQGPEFLTYFQNEAQLDKSGLPSDRFFAERPEGSVSTLKIQRTQQEDSAVYLCASSLERGMGEQYFGPGTRLTVT.

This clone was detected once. In DNA, the CDR3 is TGCGCCAGCAGCCACCCGCCCGGGGAGATTTATAGCAATCAGCCCCAGCATTTT. Translated: CASSHPPGEIYSNQPQHF. J is TRBJ1-5 and V is TRBV4-1; D remains unclear. The CDR3 is made up of 18 amino acids. The germline CDR1 and CDR2 sequences are MGHRA and YSYEKL. V lost 3 bases and J lost 0, with 18 bases in between.

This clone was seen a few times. For the CDR3, the DNA is TGCGCCAGCAGCCAAGATCGGCAGGGGCCTCAGCCCCAGCATTTT. It translates to CASSQDRQGPQPQHF. The chain couples TRBV4-3 to TRBJ1-5, with D perhaps TRBD1 (6 bases). Trimming stripped 0 bases from V and 6 bases from J, with 12 bases between. Germline CDR1 LGHNA, CDR2 YSLEER. This CDR3 is 15 amino acids long.

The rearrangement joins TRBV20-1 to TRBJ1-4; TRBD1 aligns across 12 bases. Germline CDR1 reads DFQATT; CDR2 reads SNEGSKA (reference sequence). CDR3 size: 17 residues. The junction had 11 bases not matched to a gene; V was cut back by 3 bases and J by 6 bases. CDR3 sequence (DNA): TGCAGTGCTAGTCTCCCGGGACAGGGGGCGCGTGATGAAAAACTGTTTTTT. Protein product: CSASLPGQGARDEKLFF.

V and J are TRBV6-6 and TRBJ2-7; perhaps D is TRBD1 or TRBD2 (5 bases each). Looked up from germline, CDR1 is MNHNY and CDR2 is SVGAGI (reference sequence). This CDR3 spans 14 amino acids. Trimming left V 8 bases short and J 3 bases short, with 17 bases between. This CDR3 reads CASLGLGPSYEQYF. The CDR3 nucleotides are TGTGCCAGCTTAGGTTTGGGACCGAGCTACGAGCAGTACTTC.